The 29 T cell receptor beta chains in this list originate from one sample, sequenced in a study of blood T cell repertoires in COVID-19. Measured with immunoSEQ multiplex PCR; TCRdb has only the in-frame clones, and not every one. Seen here are 140,000 to 150,000 clones, approximately 87% observed once, and the top ten hold 44%. The sample taken for sequencing was peripheral blood. The source of these receptors is a human donor in a cohort sampled during active COVID-19.

The V call is TRBV11-3, the J call TRBJ1-1; D remains ambiguous. This CDR3 is built from 11 residues. Trimming removed 5 bases from V and 7 bases from J, with 8 bases in between. CDR1 and CDR2 from the germline V gene are SGHNT and YENEEA. The CDR3 loop is CASSREGEAFF. CDR3 sequence (DNA): TGTGCCAGCAGCCGGGAGGGTGAAGCTTTCTTT.

The chain recombines TRBV3-1 (or the pseudogene TRBV3-2) with TRBJ2-2; 8 bases align to TRBD1. Germline V gene lookup returns CDR1 LGHDT and CDR2 YNNKEL (reference sequence). This CDR3 contains 17 residues. V lost 4 bases and J lost 0; bases outside the gene matches: 7. CDR3 in amino acids: CASSLRTGMTNTGELFF. The CDR3 DNA sequence: TGTGCCAGCAGCCTAAGGACAGGGATGACGAACACCGGGGAGCTGTTTTTT.

This chain uses TRBV19 with TRBJ1-2; TRBD1 matches at 10 bases. This CDR3 contains 14 residues. With 6 bases clipped from V and 3 bases from J, the junction kept 4 bases outside the gene matches. Looked up from germline, CDR1 is LNHDA and CDR2 is SQIVND (reference sequence). CDR3 sequence (DNA): TGTGCCAGTAGCCGGACAGGGGGGTACTATGGCTACACCTTC. Its translation is CASSRTGGYYGYTF.

The chain employs TRBV7-3 and TRBJ1-5, with D unresolved. The germline CDR1 and CDR2 sequences are SGHTA and FQGTGA. The CDR3 contains 13 residues. With 5 bases removed from V and 4 bases from J, the gap between germline ends came to 9 bases. The DNA of the CDR3 is TGTGCCAGCAGCGCAGGCCCAAATCAGCCCCAGCATTTT. Translation gives CASSAGPNQPQHF.

The V call is TRBV2, the J call TRBJ2-4; maybe TRBD2 (6 bases). V shed 5 bases and J shed 5 bases, with 13 bases lying between them. This CDR3 region has 14 residues. Germline assignment: CDR1 SNHLY and CDR2 FYNNEI. The CDR3 DNA follows: TGTGCCAGCAGTCAGGGTGCTAGCGAAAACATTCAGTACTTC. It codes for CASSQGASENIQYF.

This clone has a single count. This rearrangement joins TRBV7-2 to TRBJ2-2, with TRBD2 matching 7 bases. CDR1 is SGHTA and CDR2 is FQGNSA in the germline V gene. The CDR3 is 16 amino acids. After removal of 5 bases from V and 8 bases from J, the junction contained 14 bases not matched to a gene. CDR3 in DNA: TGTGCCAGCAGCCCAGCGCTCGGACTAGGATCTGGGGAGCTGTTTTTT. Translation: CASSPALGLGSGELFF.

The chain is built from TRBV3-1 (or the pseudogene TRBV3-2) and TRBJ1-3; 10 bases fit TRBD1. With V trimmed by 1 base and J by 2 bases, 2 bases remained unmatched. Germline V gene sequence: CDR1 LGHDT, CDR2 YNNKEL (reference sequence). The CDR3 extends over 16 amino acids. CDR3 amino acids: CASSQGGTGAGNTIYF. The DNA for the CDR3 is TGTGCCAGCAGCCAAGGCGGGACAGGGGCTGGAAACACCATATATTTT.

The rearrangement uses TRBV29-1 and TRBJ1-4; D uncertain. Germline values: CDR1 SQVTM, CDR2 ANQGSEA. CDR3 size: 8 residues. CDR3 region: CRSEKLFF. The CDR3 bases are TGCCGTAGTGAAAAACTGTTTTTT.

The chain employs TRBV6-2 or TRBV6-3 and TRBJ2-4; no clear D gene. This CDR3 has 13 residues. V shed 0 bases and J shed 12 bases, with 12 bases lying between them. The germline V gene has CDR1 MNHEY and CDR2 SVGEGT. The DNA of the CDR3 is TGTGCCAGCAGTTACTCCGTCCCCATAGATCAGTACTTC. Amino acid sequence: CASSYSVPIDQYF.

The J gene is TRBJ1-6, the V gene TRBV2, with a tentative D call TRBD1 (6 bases). CDR1 SNHLY and CDR2 FYNNEI come from the germline V gene. V lost 1 base to trimming and J lost 7 bases, with 20 bases between them. This CDR3 has 18 residues. CDR3 nucleotide sequence: TGTGCCAGCAGTGAAGGTGGTTGGGGTGGTCAGGGGAATTCACCCCTCCACTTT. As protein: CASSEGGWGGQGNSPLHF.

The chain couples TRBV5-1 to TRBJ2-1; D is undetermined. CDR3 length equals 14 residues. The germline gives CDR1 SGHRS, CDR2 YFSETQ. The germline V and J ends were trimmed by 5 bases and 5 bases, with 14 bases remaining between them. Here the CDR3 DNA reads TGCGCCAGCAGTCTACCGACTGGAAACAATGAGCAGTTCTTC. Translated: CASSLPTGNNEQFF.

The V gene is TRBV11-2, the J gene TRBJ2-1; 9 positions agree with TRBD2. J was trimmed by 1 base and V by 5 bases; bases with no gene match: 15. Germline CDR1 reads SGHAT; CDR2 reads FQNNGV. The CDR3 is 19 amino acids. The CDR3, as DNA: TGTGCCAGCAGCCAGGTGGTCTGGCGGGAGGGGTCGTCCTACAATGAGCAGTTCTTC. Protein sequence: CASSQVVWREGSSYNEQFF.

The chain is built from TRBV7-3 and TRBJ2-1, with D maybe TRBD1 (5 bases). The CDR3 covers 13 residues. The V end lost 5 bases, the J end lost 7 bases, and 12 bases lay between the germline ends. Per germline, CDR1 SGHTA and CDR2 FQGTGA. CDR3 in amino acids: CASSKNRGNEQFF. CDR3 sequence (DNA): TGTGCCAGCAGCAAGAATAGGGGTAATGAGCAGTTCTTC.

This clone appeared once. The chain is built from TRBV19 and TRBJ2-1; TRBD2 matches at 13 bases. Germline V gene sequence: CDR1 LNHDA, CDR2 SQIVND (reference sequence). V lost 7 bases, J lost 1 base, and 4 bases stayed unmatched. The CDR3 contains 16 residues. CDR3 DNA sequence: TGTGCCAGTACCTTGACTAGCGGGGGGTCCTACAATGAGCAGTTCTTC. It encodes CASTLTSGGSYNEQFF.

The chain recombines TRBV5-5 with TRBJ2-5; maybe TRBD2 (5 bases). V dropped 0 bases and J dropped 7 bases, with 10 bases sitting between them. CDR3 length: 13 amino acids. The germline V gene encodes CDR1 SGHKS and CDR2 YYEKEE (reference sequence). The CDR3 DNA reads as TGTGCCAGCAGCTTGGATCCGGGGTTGACCCAGTACTTC. It is translated as CASSLDPGLTQYF.

This chain uses TRBV27 with TRBJ1-2; D may be TRBD1 (5 bases). Trimming shortened V by 6 bases and J by 2 bases, and 13 bases separated the two germline ends. The CDR3 consists of 14 residues. In germline, CDR1 is MNHEY, CDR2 SMNVEV (reference sequence). The CDR3 here is CASRRGANNYGYTF. CDR3 sequence (DNA): TGTGCCAGCAGGCGGGGCGCCAACAACTATGGCTACACCTTC.

The rearrangement joins TRBV11-2 to TRBJ2-1; no firm D call. V was shortened by 5 bases and J by 8 bases, with 16 bases between the two germline ends. This CDR3 region has 14 residues. Germline V lookup: CDR1 SGHAT, CDR2 FQNNGV. The CDR3 DNA reads TGTGCCAGCAGCGCCTTTGCGTCGGCGGATGAGCAGTTCTTC. Its translation: CASSAFASADEQFF.

This rearrangement joins TRBV14 to TRBJ2-7, with D perhaps TRBD2 (6 bases). The CDR3 is 13 residues long. CDR1 SGHDN and CDR2 FVKESK come from the germline V gene. Trimming took 4 bases from V and 2 from J, leaving 9 bases between them. The CDR3 nucleotides read TGTGCCAGCAGCCTCGGACTAACCTACGAGCAGTACTTC. Translation gives CASSLGLTYEQYF.

V is TRBV4-3 and J is TRBJ1-2, with 10 bases identical to TRBD1. The germline CDR1 and CDR2 sequences are LGHNA and YSLEER. The CDR3 sequence is 15 residues long. The V and J ends lost 1 base and 4 bases, in that order; junction bases with no gene match: 3. The CDR3 DNA reads as TGCGCCAGCAGCCAAGTGGGACAGGGGCCCTATGGCTACACCTTC. Amino acids: CASSQVGQGPYGYTF.

The CDR3 DNA follows: TGCAGCGTGGTCCCTCTGGGGAGGATTGAAGCTTTCTTT. It is translated as CSVVPLGRIEAFF. The chain has TRBV29-1 and TRBJ1-1; no definite D call. Trimming cost V 6 bases and J 7 bases, with 18 bases left between them. Germline V gene data show CDR1 as SQVTM and CDR2 as ANQGSEA. CDR3 length: 13 residues.

V is TRBV6-5 and J is TRBJ2-7; D is possibly TRBD2 (5 bases). The CDR3 is 12 amino acids. Germline lookup yields CDR1 MNHEY and CDR2 SVGAGI. The V end was cut by 5 bases, the J end by 4 bases, with 9 bases between. Here the CDR3 reads CASSKDFYEQYV. CDR3 in DNA: TGTGCCAGCAGTAAGGACTTTTACGAGCAGTACGTC.

This chain joins TRBV11-3 and TRBJ2-1; the D gene is possibly TRBD1 (6 bases). The CDR3 totals 15 residues. Trimming removed 5 bases from V and 0 bases from J, with 11 bases in between. Germline V gene lookup returns CDR1 SGHNT and CDR2 YENEEA. The CDR3 nucleotides are TGTGCCAGCAGCACAGGGTTGAGCTCCTACAATGAGCAGTTCTTC. Its translation: CASSTGLSSYNEQFF.

The gene calls are TRBV5-1 and TRBJ1-1; no firm D call. The CDR3 is 14 amino acids. The germline V gene encodes CDR1 SGHRS and CDR2 YFSETQ. Deletions cut 4 bases from V and 0 bases from J, with 10 bases between. The CDR3 DNA follows: TGCGCCAGCAGCCTGGACCACATGAACACTGAAGCTTTCTTT. This gives the protein CASSLDHMNTEAFF.

This clone was detected many times. This chain uses TRBV5-1 with TRBJ1-2, with TRBD1 matching 8 bases. Losses at the gene ends were 4 bases for V and 3 bases for J; bases not matched to a gene: 8. Germline lookup yields CDR1 SGHRS and CDR2 YFSETQ. The CDR3 spans 15 residues. CDR3 loop: CASSRAQGADYGYTF. The CDR3 bases are TGCGCCAGCAGCCGGGCCCAGGGGGCGGACTATGGCTACACCTTC.

The CDR3 DNA reads as TGTGCCAGCAGTTCCCGGGACAGGGTCTTAGGTGGCTACACCTTC. It encodes CASSSRDRVLGGYTF. The genes are TRBV28 and TRBJ1-2, with 9 positions matching TRBD1. This CDR3 comprises 15 residues. V lost 4 bases, J lost 7 bases, and 10 bases stayed unmatched. Looked up from germline, CDR1 is MDHEN and CDR2 is SYDVKM.

The rearrangement joins TRBV27 to TRBJ1-1, with TRBD1 identical over 8 bases. Losses at the gene ends were 5 bases for V and 5 bases for J; bases not matched to a gene: 22. The CDR3 is made up of 19 amino acids. Germline loops: CDR1 MNHEY, CDR2 SMNVEV (reference sequence). CDR3: CASSLHHPGQVGRGTEAFF. In DNA, the CDR3 is TGTGCCAGCAGTCTCCACCACCCGGGACAGGTAGGGCGGGGAACTGAAGCTTTCTTT.

The gene calls are TRBV9 and TRBJ2-3; 10 nucleotides align to TRBD2. V shed 3 bases, J shed 1 base, and the junction held 2 bases outside the gene matches. This CDR3 is 15 amino acids long. Per the germline V gene, CDR1 is SGDLS and CDR2 is YYNGEE. The CDR3 DNA follows: TGTGCCAGCAGCGCTACTAGCGGGGGCACAGATACGCAGTATTTT. Its protein is CASSATSGGTDTQYF.

The V call is TRBV5-8, the J call TRBJ2-2, with a possible D match to TRBD2 (6 bases). The CDR3 is 15 amino acids. The V gene lost 4 bases and the J gene lost 9 bases, with 19 bases spanning the gap. CDR1 is SGHTS, CDR2 YDEGEE, per germline. In DNA, the CDR3 is TGTGCCAGCAGCCTTGTTCCAGCGGGTGTACGGGAGCTGTTTTTT. It specifies CASSLVPAGVRELFF.

This clone showed up just once. The DNA for the CDR3 is TGTGCCAGCCAGGGACAGATTAACACCGGGGAGCTGTTTTTT. Its protein product is CASQGQINTGELFF. V and J are TRBV19 and TRBJ2-2, with TRBD1 matching 7 bases. V lost 9 bases, J lost 2 bases, and 6 bases stayed unmatched. The CDR3 is 14 residues long. In germline, CDR1 is LNHDA, CDR2 SQIVND (reference sequence).